What follows are 4 T cell receptor beta chains derived from one specimen sequenced in a study of CD8+ T cells in alopecia areata. Treatment denoted: oral pan-JAK inhibitor, 5-10 mg twice daily. RNA extraction and reverse transcription yielded cDNA as sequencing template. TCRdb keeps only in-frame clones here, not all; method: immunoSEQ multiplex PCR. The sample records around 110,000 clones, 80% to 85% being singletons. The material sequenced was CD8+ T cells sorted from blood, taken at week 24, from a patient treated with tofacitinib. The origin of the receptors is a human donor with alopecia areata.

The CDR3 DNA follows: TGTGCCAGCAGCCCCGGACTAGCTCCGGGCAATGAGCAGTTCTTC. Its protein product is CASSPGLAPGNEQFF. This chain connects TRBV7-2 to TRBJ2-1; 8 bases are a match to TRBD2. The length of the CDR3 is 15 residues. Germline CDR1 reads SGHTA; CDR2 reads FQGNSA. Losses at the gene ends were 5 bases for V and 6 bases for J; bases not matched to a gene: 9.

J is TRBJ1-2 and V is TRBV4-1, with D perhaps TRBD1 (5 bases). V was trimmed by 1 base and J by 3 bases, leaving 9 bases between them. Germline loops: CDR1 MGHRA, CDR2 YSYEKL. This CDR3 has 14 residues. The DNA of the CDR3 is TGCGCCAGCAGCCAAGCCCGAGGGGACTATGGCTACACCTTC. This codes for CASSQARGDYGYTF.

V gene TRBV29-1 combines with J gene TRBJ1-1, with D uncertain. Deletions cut 7 bases from V and 5 bases from J, with 20 bases between. Per the germline V gene, CDR1 is SQVTM and CDR2 is ANQGSEA. This CDR3 has 14 residues. The CDR3 DNA follows: TGCAGCGGGCAAGGAGTCGGTTCGAGGACTGAAGCTTTCTTT. It specifies CSGQGVGSRTEAFF.

The rearrangement links TRBV7-2 to TRBJ2-5; TRBD2 matches 14 bases. This CDR3 is built from 18 residues. V trimming: 6 bases; J trimming: 7 bases; junction bases outside the gene matches: 16. The germline CDR1 and CDR2 sequences are SGHTA and FQGNSA. The CDR3 loop is CASSHRLAGGPARGTQYF. CDR3 nucleotides: TGTGCCAGCAGTCACAGACTAGCGGGGGGGCCCGCTCGGGGGACCCAGTACTTC.